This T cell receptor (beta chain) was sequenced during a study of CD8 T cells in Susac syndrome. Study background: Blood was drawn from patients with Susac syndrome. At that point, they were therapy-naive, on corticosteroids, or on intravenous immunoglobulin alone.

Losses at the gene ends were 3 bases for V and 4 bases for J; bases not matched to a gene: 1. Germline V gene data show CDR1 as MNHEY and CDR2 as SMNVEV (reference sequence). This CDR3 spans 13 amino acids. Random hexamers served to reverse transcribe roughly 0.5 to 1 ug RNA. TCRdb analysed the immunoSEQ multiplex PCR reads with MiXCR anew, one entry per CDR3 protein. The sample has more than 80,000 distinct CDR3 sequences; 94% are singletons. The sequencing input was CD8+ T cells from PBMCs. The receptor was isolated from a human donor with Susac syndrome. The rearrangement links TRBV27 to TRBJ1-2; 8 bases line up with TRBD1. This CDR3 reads CASSLGQAYGYTF. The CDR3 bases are TGTGCCAGCAGTTTGGGACAGGCCTATGGCTACACCTTC.